The sequence of this T cell receptor (beta chain) was determined in a study of CD8+ T cells in alopecia areata. The wider study: Treatment of the treated patients consisted of oral tofacitinib, 5 to 10 mg twice daily. General study points: Sequenced scalp T cells also include alphabeta T cells resident in normal skin. More clonal than normal scalp was lesional scalp, particularly alopecia totalis/universalis.

Treatment given: oral pan-JAK inhibitor, 5-10 mg twice daily. Germline-derived CDR1 and CDR2 are SGHRS and YFSETQ. CDR3 length: 15 amino acids. The V gene end was trimmed by 1 base and the J gene end by 2 bases; junction bases not matched to a gene: 3. Extracted RNA was reverse transcribed into cDNA, the sequencing template. The method was immunoSEQ multiplex PCR; TCRdb's version includes in-frame clones alone and lacks a portion of them. The profile covers 180,000 or so clones, with roughly 64% appearing a single time and roughly 5% taken by the ten largest. This clone appeared a few times. The target antigen is unknown.

V usage is TRBV5-1 and J usage is TRBJ1-3, with 7 bases that match TRBD1. The material sequenced was CD4+ T cells sorted from blood, taken at week 24, from a patient treated with tofacitinib. This TCR came from a human donor with alopecia areata. For the CDR3, the DNA is TGCGCCAGCAGCTTGACAGGGGACACTGGAAACACCATATATTTT. Encoded protein: CASSLTGDTGNTIYF.